Included here is one T cell receptor beta chain sequence, with context. This specimen comes from a study of blood T cell repertoires in COVID-19. V was clipped by 7 bases and J by 7 bases, with 14 bases between them. Germline V gene sequence: CDR1 MNHEY, CDR2 SMNVEV (reference sequence). The CDR3 sequence is 13 residues long. Clones were sequenced by immunoSEQ multiplex PCR, and TCRdb holds only the in-frame ones, with some missing. Among about 64,000 clones listed, roughly 82% were seen once. The source material was peripheral blood. The TCR originated in a human donor in a cohort sampled during active COVID-19. The chain joins TRBV27 to TRBJ1-5, with D perhaps TRBD1 (6 bases). The CDR3 sequence: CASTWGPGQPQHF. The CDR3 DNA reads as TGTGCCAGCACTTGGGGGCCGGGGCAGCCCCAGCATTTT.